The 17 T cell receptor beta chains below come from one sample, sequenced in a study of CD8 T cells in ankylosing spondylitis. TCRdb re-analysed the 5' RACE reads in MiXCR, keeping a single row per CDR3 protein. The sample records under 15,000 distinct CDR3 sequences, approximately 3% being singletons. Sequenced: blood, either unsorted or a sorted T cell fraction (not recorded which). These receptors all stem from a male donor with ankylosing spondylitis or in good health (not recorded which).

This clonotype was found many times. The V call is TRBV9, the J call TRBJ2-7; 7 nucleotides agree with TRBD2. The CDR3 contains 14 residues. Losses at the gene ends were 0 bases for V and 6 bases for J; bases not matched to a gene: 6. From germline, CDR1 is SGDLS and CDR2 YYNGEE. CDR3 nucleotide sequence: TGTGCCAGCAGCGTAGGTGCGGGGGAGGTCGAGCAGTACTTC. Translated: CASSVGAGEVEQYF.

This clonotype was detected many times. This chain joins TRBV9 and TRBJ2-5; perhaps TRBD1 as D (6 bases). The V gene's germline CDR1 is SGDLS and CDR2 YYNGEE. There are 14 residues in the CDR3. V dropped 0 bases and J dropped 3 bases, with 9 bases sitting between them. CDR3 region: CASSVGTVEETQYF. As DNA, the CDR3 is TGTGCCAGCAGCGTAGGGACAGTTGAAGAGACCCAGTACTTC.

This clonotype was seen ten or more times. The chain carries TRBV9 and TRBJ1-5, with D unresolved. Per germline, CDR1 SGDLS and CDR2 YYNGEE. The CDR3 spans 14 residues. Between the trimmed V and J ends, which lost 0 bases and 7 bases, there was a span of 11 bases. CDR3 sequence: CASSVDGGRQPQHF. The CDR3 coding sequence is TGTGCCAGCAGCGTAGACGGAGGGAGGCAGCCCCAGCATTTT.

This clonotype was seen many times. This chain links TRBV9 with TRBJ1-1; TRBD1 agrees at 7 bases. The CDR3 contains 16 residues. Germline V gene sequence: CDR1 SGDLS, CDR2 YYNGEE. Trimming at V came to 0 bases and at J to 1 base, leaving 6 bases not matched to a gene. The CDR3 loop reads CASSVGPQGGNTEAFF. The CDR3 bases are TGTGCCAGCAGCGTAGGTCCCCAGGGGGGGAACACTGAAGCTTTCTTT.

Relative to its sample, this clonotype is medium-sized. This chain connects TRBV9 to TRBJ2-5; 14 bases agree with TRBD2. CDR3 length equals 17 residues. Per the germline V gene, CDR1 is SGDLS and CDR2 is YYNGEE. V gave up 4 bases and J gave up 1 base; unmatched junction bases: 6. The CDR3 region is CASSPGTSGRPQETQYF. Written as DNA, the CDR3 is TGTGCCAGCAGCCCCGGGACTAGCGGGAGACCCCAAGAGACCCAGTACTTC.

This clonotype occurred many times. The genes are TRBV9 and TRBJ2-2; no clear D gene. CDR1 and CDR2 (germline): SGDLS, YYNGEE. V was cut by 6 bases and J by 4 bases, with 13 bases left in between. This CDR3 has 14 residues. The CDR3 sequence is CASNRDGFTGELFF. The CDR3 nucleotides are TGTGCCAGCAACAGAGACGGGTTCACCGGGGAGCTGTTTTTT.

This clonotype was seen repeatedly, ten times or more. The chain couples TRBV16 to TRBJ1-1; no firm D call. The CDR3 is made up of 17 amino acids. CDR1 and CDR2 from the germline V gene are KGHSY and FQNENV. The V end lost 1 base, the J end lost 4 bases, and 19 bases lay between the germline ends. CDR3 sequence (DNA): TGTGCCAGCAGCCAATTCGAAGTCGGACCTCCGGCCACTGAAGCTTTCTTT. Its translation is CASSQFEVGPPATEAFF.

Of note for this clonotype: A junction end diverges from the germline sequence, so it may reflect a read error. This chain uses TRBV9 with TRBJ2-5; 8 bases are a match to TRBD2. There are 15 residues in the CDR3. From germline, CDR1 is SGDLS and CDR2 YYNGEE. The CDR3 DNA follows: TGTGCCAGCACCGTAGCGGGACTCGTGGCAGAGACCCAGTACTTC. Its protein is CASTVAGLVAETQYF. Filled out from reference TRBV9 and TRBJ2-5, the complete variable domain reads DSGVTQTPKHLITATGQRVTLRCSPRSGDLSVYWYQQSLDQGLQFLIQYYNGEERAKGNILERFSAQQFPDLHSELNLSSLELGDSALYFCASTVAGLVAETQYFGPGTRLLVL.

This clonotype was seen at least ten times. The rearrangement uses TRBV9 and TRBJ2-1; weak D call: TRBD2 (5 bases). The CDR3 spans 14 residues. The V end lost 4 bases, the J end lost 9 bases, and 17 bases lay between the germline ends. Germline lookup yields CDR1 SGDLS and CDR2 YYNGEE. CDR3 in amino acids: CASSQHGMSGEQFF. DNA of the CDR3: TGTGCCAGCAGCCAACACGGGATGTCCGGTGAGCAGTTCTTC.

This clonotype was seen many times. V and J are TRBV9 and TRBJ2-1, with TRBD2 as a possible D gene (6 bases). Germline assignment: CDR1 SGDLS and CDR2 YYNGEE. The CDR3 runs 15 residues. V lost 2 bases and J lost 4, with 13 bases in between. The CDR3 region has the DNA TGTGCCAGCAGCGTCCAGGGAGGAGGATACAATGAGCAGTTCTTC. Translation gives CASSVQGGGYNEQFF. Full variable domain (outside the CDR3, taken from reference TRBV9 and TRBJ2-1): DSGVTQTPKHLITATGQRVTLRCSPRSGDLSVYWYQQSLDQGLQFLIQYYNGEERAKGNILERFSAQQFPDLHSELNLSSLELGDSALYFCASSVQGGGYNEQFFGPGTRLTVL.

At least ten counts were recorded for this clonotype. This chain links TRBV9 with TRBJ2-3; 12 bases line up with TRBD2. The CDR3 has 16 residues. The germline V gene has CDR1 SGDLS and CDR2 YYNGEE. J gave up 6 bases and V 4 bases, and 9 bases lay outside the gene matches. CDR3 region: CASSFASGGAGDTQYF. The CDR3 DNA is TGTGCCAGCAGCTTCGCTAGCGGGGGGGCCGGGGATACGCAGTATTTT.

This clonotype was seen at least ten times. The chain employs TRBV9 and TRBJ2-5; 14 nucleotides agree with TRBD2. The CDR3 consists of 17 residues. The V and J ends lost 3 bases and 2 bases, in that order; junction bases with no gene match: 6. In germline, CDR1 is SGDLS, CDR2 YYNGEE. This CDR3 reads CASSGLAGGPEQETQYF. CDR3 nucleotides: TGTGCCAGCAGCGGACTAGCGGGAGGGCCGGAGCAAGAGACCCAGTACTTC.

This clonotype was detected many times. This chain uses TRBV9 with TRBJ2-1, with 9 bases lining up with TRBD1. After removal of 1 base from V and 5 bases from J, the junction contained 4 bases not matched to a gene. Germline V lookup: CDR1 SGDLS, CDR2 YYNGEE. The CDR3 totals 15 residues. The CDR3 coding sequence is TGTGCCAGCAGCGTAATCGGGACAGGGAACAATGAGCAGTTCTTC. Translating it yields CASSVIGTGNNEQFF.

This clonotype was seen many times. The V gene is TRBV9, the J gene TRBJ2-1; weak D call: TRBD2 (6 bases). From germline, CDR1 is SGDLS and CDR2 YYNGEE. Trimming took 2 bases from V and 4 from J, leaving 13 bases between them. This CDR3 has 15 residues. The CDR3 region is CASSVTGDYYNEQFF. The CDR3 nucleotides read TGTGCCAGCAGCGTGACGGGGGATTATTACAATGAGCAGTTCTTC.

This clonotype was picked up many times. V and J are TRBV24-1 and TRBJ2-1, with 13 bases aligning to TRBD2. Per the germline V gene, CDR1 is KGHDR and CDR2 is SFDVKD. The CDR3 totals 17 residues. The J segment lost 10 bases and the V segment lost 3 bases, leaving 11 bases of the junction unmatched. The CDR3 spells CATSDQLGLAGAGEQFF. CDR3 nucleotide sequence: TGTGCCACCAGTGATCAACTTGGACTAGCGGGAGCCGGGGAGCAGTTCTTC.

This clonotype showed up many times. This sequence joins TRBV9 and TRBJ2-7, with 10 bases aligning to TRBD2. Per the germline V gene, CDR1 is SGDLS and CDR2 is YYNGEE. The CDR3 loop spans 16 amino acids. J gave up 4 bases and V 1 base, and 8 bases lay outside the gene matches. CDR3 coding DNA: TGTGCCAGCAGCGTAAGCGGGGGGGCTTCCGTATACGAGCAGTACTTC. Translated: CASSVSGGASVYEQYF.

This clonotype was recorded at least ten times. The CDR3: CASSVGDRGSYTF. The DNA for the CDR3 is TGTGCCAGCAGCGTAGGAGACAGGGGAAGCTACACCTTC. This sequence joins TRBV9 and TRBJ1-2; 8 bases map to TRBD1. The CDR3 extends over 13 amino acids. V trimming: 0 bases; J trimming: 9 bases; junction bases outside the gene matches: 4. Germline V CDR1 and CDR2: SGDLS, YYNGEE.